Given below is one T cell receptor (beta chain) in context. The data are from a study of identical twins. cDNA carried unique molecular identifiers, and a universal primer site was added by template switching. TCRdb analysed the 5' RACE reads with MiXCR anew, one entry per CDR3 protein. The top ten hold 0.44% of the sample, which has around 530,000 distinct CDR3 sequences, approximately 16% seen once. The sample was also reused in another study, on yellow fever vaccine responses in identical twins.

The TCR comes from a woman aged 18-35 years in good health. The sequencing input was CD4+ T cells sorted from blood.

The CDR3 loop reads CSGRSGAGGFYNEQFF. The CDR3 bases are TGCAGCGGTAGGTCAGGAGCGGGAGGCTTCTACAATGAGCAGTTCTTC. The chain recombines TRBV29-1 with TRBJ2-1; 9 nucleotides line up with TRBD2. CDR1 is SQVTM and CDR2 is ANQGSEA in the germline V gene. J lost 3 bases, V lost 7 bases, and 13 bases had no gene match. This CDR3 spans 16 amino acids.